This T cell receptor (beta chain) was captured in a study of blood T cell repertoires in COVID-19. Whole-study context: Samples taken during acute and convalescent COVID-19 were collected in the United States, Italy and Spain.

The length of the CDR3 is 14 residues. CDR1 LNHDA and CDR2 SQIVND come from the germline V gene (reference sequence). J lost 6 bases, V lost 3 bases, and 5 bases had no gene match. Some clones are missing from TCRdb's copy, which holds only in-frame ones; the method was immunoSEQ multiplex PCR. The sample consists of around 150,000 clones, 85% to 95% of them appearing once. This TCR was recovered from a woman aged 50 to 65 with acute or convalescent COVID-19. V is TRBV19 and J is TRBJ1-2; 9 positions match TRBD1. Specimen: peripheral blood. The CDR3 loop reads CASSIWGTGHGYTF. CDR3 nucleotides: TGTGCCAGTAGTATCTGGGGGACAGGGCATGGCTACACCTTC.